The T cell receptor (beta chain) under discussion was sequenced for a study of T cell responses to AZD1222 COVID-19 vaccine. The table came from immunoSEQ multiplex PCR; TCRdb's copy has only in-frame clones and leaves some out. The sample lists 130,000 to 150,000 clones; approximately 86% were seen once. To note about this clone: Its antigen remains unknown.

Whole-study findings and limits: Receipt of two AZD1222 doses was followed by a rise in Spike-specific TCR breadth and depth.

This CDR3 comprises 18 residues. The germline V and J ends were trimmed by 5 bases and 0 bases, with 17 bases remaining between them. Germline CDR1 reads LNHDA; CDR2 reads SQIVND (reference sequence). This TCR was sampled from an adult who received the MenACWY meningococcal vaccine as a control. The source material was peripheral blood, sampled 28 days after the second dose of the MenACWY control vaccine. V and J are TRBV19 and TRBJ2-6; no clear D gene. CDR3 in DNA: TGTGCCAGTAGTGACCCCCGGCGGACCCTCTCTGGGGCCAACGTCCTGACTTTC. Protein sequence: CASSDPRRTLSGANVLTF. The complete variable domain, with remaining parts taken from reference TRBV19 and TRBJ2-6, reads DGGITQSPKYLFRKEGQNVTLSCEQNLNHDAMYWYRQDPGQGLRLIYYSQIVNDFQKGDIAEGYSVSREKKESFPLTVTSAQKNPTAFYLCASSDPRRTLSGANVLTFGAGSRLTVL.